This T cell receptor (beta chain) was sequenced in a study of T cells in Graves' hyperthyroidism and ophthalmopathy. Study context: Peripheral blood was obtained at initial diagnosis, preceding any treatment. Whole-study findings and limits: Among thyroid clonotypes expanded above 0.001, most also appeared in blood.

Blood dates from first hyperthyroidism diagnosis, before any ophthalmopathy symptoms. It was 8.5 to 10 ml of fresh peripheral blood that supplied the PBMCs. This clonotype was found many times. Its matching antigen is unknown. RNA transcripts yielded amplified TCR beta CDR3 regions. The TCR CDR3 was amplified in a first-round RT-PCR using the HTBI primer set. TCRdb recomputed calls from the multiplex PCR reads with MiXCR, one row per CDR3 protein. The table records about 280,000 distinct CDR3 sequences, 25% to 30% of them present only once. Sequencing was done on a sample of blood. The origin of this receptor is a man aged 40-55 years with Graves' hyperthyroidism that later progressed to Graves' ophthalmopathy.

In DNA, the CDR3 is TGTGCCAGCAGTGAATGGGTTTTTGATCAGCCCCAGCATTTT. It translates to CASSEWVFDQPQHF. This chain connects TRBV2 to TRBJ1-5; unclear D gene. With 2 bases removed from V and 5 bases from J, the gap between germline ends came to 10 bases. Per germline, CDR1 SNHLY and CDR2 FYNNEI. This CDR3 is 14 amino acids long.